The 7 T cell receptor beta chains presented below share a single source sample, sequenced in a study of cytomegalovirus exposure and HLA in healthy donors. It was with 60 Vbeta and 13 Jbeta primers that the PCR ran. Clones were sequenced by immunoSEQ multiplex PCR, and TCRdb holds only the in-frame ones, with some missing. This sample has about 220,000 clones, with more than 75% found just once. Sequenced: PBMCs. These TCRs come from a man between 35 and 55 years old in good health and CMV-seropositive.

This clone came up a few times. The rearrangement joins TRBV10-1 to TRBJ2-2; D remains ambiguous. The V end was cut by 5 bases, the J end by 4 bases, with 5 bases between. The germline CDR1 and CDR2 sequences are WNHNN and SYGVQD (reference sequence). The CDR3 covers 12 residues. The CDR3 loop is CASSPSTGELFF. Here the CDR3 DNA reads TGCGCCAGCAGTCCCAGCACCGGGGAGCTGTTTTTT.

The rearrangement links TRBV6-5 to TRBJ2-7; 7 bases line up with TRBD1. This CDR3 is 14 amino acids long. From germline, CDR1 is MNHEY and CDR2 SVGAGI. Trimming removed 5 bases from V and 2 bases from J; junction bases left unmatched: 6. The CDR3 DNA reads TGTGCCAGCAGTCAACAGGGGTTTACCTACGAGCAGTACTTC. Amino acids: CASSQQGFTYEQYF.

V is TRBV4-1 and J is TRBJ1-5; 9 nucleotides match TRBD1. Germline V CDR1 and CDR2: MGHRA, YSYEKL. V dropped 1 base and J dropped 4; count of bases not matched to a gene: 5. This CDR3 is 16 amino acids long. In nucleotides, the CDR3 is TGCGCCAGCAGCCAAGTGACCGGGACAGGGAATCAGCCCCAGCATTTT. Protein: CASSQVTGTGNQPQHF.

V is TRBV7-9 and J is TRBJ2-2; 10 nucleotides agree with TRBD1. The length of the CDR3 is 15 residues. CDR1 and CDR2 (germline): SEHNR, FQNEAQ (reference sequence). The V and J ends lost 5 bases and 6 bases, in that order; junction bases with no gene match: 6. The CDR3, as DNA: TGTGCCAGCAGCGGCGGGACAGGGGCTCCCGGGGAGCTGTTTTTT. This codes for CASSGGTGAPGELFF.

The chain employs TRBV5-1 and TRBJ2-1; 11 bases map to TRBD1. The CDR3 spans 17 residues. In germline, CDR1 is SGHRS, CDR2 YFSETQ. J gave up 9 bases and V 4 bases, and 15 bases lay outside the gene matches. DNA for the CDR3: TGCGCCAGCAGCCCTACTGATGTGGACAGGGGGCGTTTTGAGCAGTTCTTC. This codes for CASSPTDVDRGRFEQFF.

In its sample, this clone was seen once. The rearrangement links TRBV7-9 to TRBJ2-2; tentative D call: TRBD1 (5 bases). The germline gives CDR1 SEHNR, CDR2 FQNEAQ (reference sequence). V lost 7 bases and J 4 bases, leaving 16 bases between the germline ends. This CDR3 contains 15 residues. CDR3 coding DNA: TGTGCCAGCACCGAAGTTAGACAGTTCACCGGGGAGCTGTTTTTT. Its protein is CASTEVRQFTGELFF.

CDR3 loop: CASSRGQEAILANYGYTF. As DNA, the CDR3 is TGCGCCAGCAGCCGAGGACAAGAGGCGATATTAGCTAACTATGGCTACACCTTC. The V and J genes are TRBV4-1 and TRBJ1-2, with a weak D call TRBD1 (5 bases). The V and J ends lost 4 bases and 0 bases respectively, with 21 bases between them. CDR3 length equals 18 residues. Germline loops: CDR1 MGHRA, CDR2 YSYEKL.